This T cell receptor (beta chain) derives from a study of technical replicates of blood from a handful of donors. Profiled with immunoSEQ multiplex PCR; TCRdb holds only in-frame clones, not every one. Among 80,000 or so clones listed, 95% to 99% were seen once. The CDR3 runs to 11 residues. Deletions cut 4 bases from V and 10 bases from J, with 8 bases between. In germline, CDR1 is SNHLY, CDR2 FYNNEI. This chain links TRBV2 with TRBJ2-1; tentative D call: TRBD2 (6 bases). The sequence was collected from a human donor in good health. What was sequenced was T cells isolated from PBMCs. CDR3 nucleotides: TGTGCCAGCAGTGGGACTAACGAGCAGTTCTTC. The encoded protein is CASSGTNEQFF.